This T cell receptor beta chain was found in a study of cytomegalovirus exposure and HLA in healthy donors. V was pared by 4 bases and J by 2 bases, with 8 bases between. Looked up from germline, CDR1 is SGHDN and CDR2 is FVKESK. This CDR3 region has 13 residues. Researchers ran the PCR with 60 Vbeta and 13 Jbeta primers. The repertoire was sequenced with immunoSEQ multiplex PCR; TCRdb's copy has only in-frame clones and lacks some. In the table there are approximately 150,000 clones, roughly two thirds of which are singletons. This clone was seen a few times. The antigen is undetermined. Study conclusions and caveats: Presence/absence results assume similar sequencing depth per donor, which may not hold. Cytomegalovirus association was assigned to about 150 TCR beta chains.

This chain connects TRBV14 to TRBJ1-1; D is uncertain. The sample consisted of PBMCs. The sequence was collected from a woman aged 30 to 39 in good health and CMV-seronegative. The CDR3 nucleotides are TGTGCCAGCAGCCTGTACATAAACACTGAAGCTTTCTTT. It specifies CASSLYINTEAFF.